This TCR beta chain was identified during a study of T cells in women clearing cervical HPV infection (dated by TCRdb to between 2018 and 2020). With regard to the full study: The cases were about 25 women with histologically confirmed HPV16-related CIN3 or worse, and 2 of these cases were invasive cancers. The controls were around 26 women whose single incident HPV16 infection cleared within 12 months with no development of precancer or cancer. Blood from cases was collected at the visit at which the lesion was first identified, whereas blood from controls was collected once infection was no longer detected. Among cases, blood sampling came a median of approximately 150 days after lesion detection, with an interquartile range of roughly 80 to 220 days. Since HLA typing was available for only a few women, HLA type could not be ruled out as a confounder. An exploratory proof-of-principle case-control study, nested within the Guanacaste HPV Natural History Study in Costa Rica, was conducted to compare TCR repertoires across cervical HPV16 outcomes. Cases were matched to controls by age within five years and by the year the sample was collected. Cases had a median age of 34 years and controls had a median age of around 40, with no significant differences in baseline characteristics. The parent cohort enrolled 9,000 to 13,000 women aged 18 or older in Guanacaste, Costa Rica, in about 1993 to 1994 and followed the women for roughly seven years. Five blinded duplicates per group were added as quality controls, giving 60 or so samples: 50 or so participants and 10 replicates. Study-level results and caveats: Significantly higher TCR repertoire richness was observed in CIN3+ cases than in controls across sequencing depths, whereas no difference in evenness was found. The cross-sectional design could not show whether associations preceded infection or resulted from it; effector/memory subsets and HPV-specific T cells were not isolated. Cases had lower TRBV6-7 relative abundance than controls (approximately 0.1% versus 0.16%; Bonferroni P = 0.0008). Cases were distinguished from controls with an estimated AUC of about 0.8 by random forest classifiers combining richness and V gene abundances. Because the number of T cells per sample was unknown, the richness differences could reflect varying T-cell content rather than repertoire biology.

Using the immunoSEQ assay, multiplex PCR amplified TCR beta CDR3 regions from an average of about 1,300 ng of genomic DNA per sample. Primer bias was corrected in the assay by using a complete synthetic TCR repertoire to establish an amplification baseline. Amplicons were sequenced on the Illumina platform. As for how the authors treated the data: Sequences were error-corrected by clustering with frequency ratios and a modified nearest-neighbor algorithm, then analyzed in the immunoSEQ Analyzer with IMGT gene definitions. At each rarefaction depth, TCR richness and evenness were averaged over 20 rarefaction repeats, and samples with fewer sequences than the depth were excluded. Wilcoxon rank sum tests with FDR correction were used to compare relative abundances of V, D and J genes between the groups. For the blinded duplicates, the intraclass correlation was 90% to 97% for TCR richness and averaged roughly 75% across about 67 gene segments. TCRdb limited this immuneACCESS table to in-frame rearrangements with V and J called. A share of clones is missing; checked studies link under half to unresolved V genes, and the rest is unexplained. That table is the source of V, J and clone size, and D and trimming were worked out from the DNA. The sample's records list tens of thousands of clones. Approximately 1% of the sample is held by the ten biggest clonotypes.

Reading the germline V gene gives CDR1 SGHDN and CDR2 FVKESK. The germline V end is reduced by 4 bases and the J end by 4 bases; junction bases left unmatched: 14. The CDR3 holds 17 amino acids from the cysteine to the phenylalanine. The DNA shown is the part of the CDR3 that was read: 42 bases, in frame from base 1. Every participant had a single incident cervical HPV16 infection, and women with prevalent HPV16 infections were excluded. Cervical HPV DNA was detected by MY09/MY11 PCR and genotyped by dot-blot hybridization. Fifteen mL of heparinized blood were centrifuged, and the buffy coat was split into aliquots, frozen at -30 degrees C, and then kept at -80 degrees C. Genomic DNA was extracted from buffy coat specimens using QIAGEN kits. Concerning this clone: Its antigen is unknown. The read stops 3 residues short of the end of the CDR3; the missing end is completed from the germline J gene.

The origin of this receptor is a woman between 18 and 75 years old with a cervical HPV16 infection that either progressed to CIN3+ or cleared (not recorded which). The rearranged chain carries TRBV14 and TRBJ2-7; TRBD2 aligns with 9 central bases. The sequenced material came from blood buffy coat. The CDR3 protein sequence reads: CASSPAPSGVVFYEQYF. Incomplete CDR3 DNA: TGTGCCAGCAGCCCAGCTCCTAGCGGGGTGGTATTTTACGAG.